This TCR beta chain comes out of a study of CD8+ T cells in alopecia areata. Across the whole study: Tofacitinib therapy lasting 6 to 18 months was followed by 6 months off drug. Scoring of treated patients' severity used the percentage of affected scalp area. Findings and caveats of the study: Scalp clonality dropped significantly under tofacitinib, as did expanded CD8+ top-100 clones.

The CDR3 spans 15 residues. With 2 bases removed from V and 1 base from J, the gap between germline ends came to 11 bases. Looked up from germline, CDR1 is KGHSH and CDR2 is LQKENI. As regards this clone: Antigen unknown.

RNA, once extracted, was reverse transcribed into cDNA for use as the sequencing template. Measured with immunoSEQ multiplex PCR; TCRdb has only the in-frame clones, and not every one. The sample has some 200,000 clones; 45% to 65% are singletons. Treatment meaning: oral pan-JAK inhibitor, 5-10 mg twice daily. V gene TRBV18 combines with J gene TRBJ2-5; D is perhaps TRBD2 (5 bases). The origin of this receptor is a human donor with alopecia areata. This material consisted of CD4+ T cells sorted from blood, taken at week 4, from a patient treated with tofacitinib. The DNA for the CDR3 is TGTGCCAGCTCACCAATTGTAGGGAGCCAAGAGACCCAGTACTTC. The encoded protein is CASSPIVGSQETQYF.